Listed below are T cell receptor beta chains from one sample, sequenced in a study of Ad26.COV2.S vaccination and SARS-CoV-2 variants. The method was immunoSEQ multiplex PCR; TCRdb's version includes in-frame clones alone and lacks a portion of them. The sample includes hundreds of thousands of clones, 87% of them seen just once. Material: peripheral blood, obtained in a trial of Ad26.COV2.S vaccine versus placebo. The origin of the receptors is a person aged 18-60 years who received the Ad26.COV2.S COVID-19 vaccine or a placebo. Both conserved end residues are part of each CDR3. A D gene is named only where the DNA matches it firmly. Expanded clones are given a class, and other clones once, few, many or no size at all.

NA	TRBV10-3	TRBD1	TRBJ1-1	TGTGCCATCACTCGGACAGGGAGGTACACTGAAGCTTTCTTT	CAITRTGRYTEAFF
NA	TRBV5-1	NA	TRBJ1-4	TGCGCCAGCAGCAGGGGCCACCGGGATGAAAAACTGTTTTTT	CASSRGHRDEKLFF
NA	TRBV6-5	NA	TRBJ2-7	TGTGCCAGCACCGTGGACGGTTCCTACGAGCAGTACTTC	CASTVDGSYEQYF
NA	TRBV3-1/TRBV3-2	NA	TRBJ2-7	TGTGCCAGCAGCCAAGTAATGCAGGGATACGAGCAGTACTTC	CASSQVMQGYEQYF
NA	TRBV4-2	TRBD2	TRBJ2-1	TGTGCCAGCAGCCAAGATACCAGCGGGGGGGCATATGAGCAGTTCTTC	CASSQDTSGGAYEQFF
NA	TRBV20-1	NA	TRBJ2-5	TGCAGTGCTAGTAAGGACGCCGTAGAGACCCAGTACTTC	CSASKDAVETQYF
once	TRBV2	NA	TRBJ2-7	TGTGCCAGCAGCCTCGGCCAGGGCTCCTACGAGCAGTACTTC	CASSLGQGSYEQYF
NA	TRBV6-5	NA	TRBJ2-7	TGTGCCAGCAGTTACGGTGCAGTCTTCCCATACGAGCAGTACTTC	CASSYGAVFPYEQYF
NA	TRBV7-9	NA	TRBJ2-2	TGTGCCAGCAGAAGTTCGAGGAAAGGGAACACCGGGGAGCTGTTTTTT	CASRSSRKGNTGELFF
NA	TRBV7-2	TRBD2	TRBJ2-7	TGTGCCAGCAGCTTGGCCCCTAGCGGGGGTTACTACGAGCAGTACTTC	CASSLAPSGGYYEQYF
NA	TRBV7-8	NA	TRBJ1-1	TGTGCCAGCAGCCCGTCCGGGCCAGGGTGGTCTGAAGCTTTCTTT	CASSPSGPGWSEAFF
NA	TRBV7-2	TRBD1	TRBJ2-5	TGTGCCAGCAGCGGAAGAGGGGGCAGGGTAGTTTGGGAGACCCAGTACTTC	CASSGRGGRVVWETQYF
NA	TRBV10-1	TRBD2	TRBJ2-2	TGCGCCAGCAGTGCACTTGGGGGAGCGGGGGGGAACACCGGGGAGCTGTTTTTT	CASSALGGAGGNTGELFF